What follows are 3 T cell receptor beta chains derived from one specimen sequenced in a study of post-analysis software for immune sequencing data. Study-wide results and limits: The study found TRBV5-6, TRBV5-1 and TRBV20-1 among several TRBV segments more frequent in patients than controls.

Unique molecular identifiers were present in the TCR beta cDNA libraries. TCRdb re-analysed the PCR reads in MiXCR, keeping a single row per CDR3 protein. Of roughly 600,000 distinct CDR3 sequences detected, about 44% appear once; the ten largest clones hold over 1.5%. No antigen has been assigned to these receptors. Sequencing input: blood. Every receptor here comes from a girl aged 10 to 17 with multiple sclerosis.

The CDR3 here is CASSVAGAEGKLFF. The CDR3 DNA reads TGTGCCAGCAGCGTTGCAGGGGCCGAAGGGAAACTGTTTTTT. The chain is built from TRBV9 and TRBJ1-4, with D perhaps matching TRBD1 (6 bases). Germline assignment: CDR1 SGDLS and CDR2 YYNGEE. V gave up 2 bases and J gave up 11 bases, with 16 bases separating them. The CDR3 length is 14 residues. The whole variable domain, remainder taken from reference TRBV9 and TRBJ1-4, is DSGVTQTPKHLITATGQRVTLRCSPRSGDLSVYWYQQSLDQGLQFLIQYYNGEERAKGNILERFSAQQFPDLHSELNLSSLELGDSALYFCASSVAGAEGKLFFGSGTQLSVL.

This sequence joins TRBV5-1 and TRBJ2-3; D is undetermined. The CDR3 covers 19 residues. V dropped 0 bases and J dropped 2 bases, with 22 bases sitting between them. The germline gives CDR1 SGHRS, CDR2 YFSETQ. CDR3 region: CASSLGGKPNPMPTDTQYF. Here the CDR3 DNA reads TGCGCCAGCAGCTTGGGAGGCAAACCCAACCCGATGCCCACAGATACGCAGTATTTT.

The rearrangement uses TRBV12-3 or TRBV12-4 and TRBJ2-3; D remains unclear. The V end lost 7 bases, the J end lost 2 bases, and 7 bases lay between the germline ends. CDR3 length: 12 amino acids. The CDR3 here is CASNGHTDTQYF. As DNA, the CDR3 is TGTGCCAGCAATGGGCACACAGATACGCAGTATTTT.